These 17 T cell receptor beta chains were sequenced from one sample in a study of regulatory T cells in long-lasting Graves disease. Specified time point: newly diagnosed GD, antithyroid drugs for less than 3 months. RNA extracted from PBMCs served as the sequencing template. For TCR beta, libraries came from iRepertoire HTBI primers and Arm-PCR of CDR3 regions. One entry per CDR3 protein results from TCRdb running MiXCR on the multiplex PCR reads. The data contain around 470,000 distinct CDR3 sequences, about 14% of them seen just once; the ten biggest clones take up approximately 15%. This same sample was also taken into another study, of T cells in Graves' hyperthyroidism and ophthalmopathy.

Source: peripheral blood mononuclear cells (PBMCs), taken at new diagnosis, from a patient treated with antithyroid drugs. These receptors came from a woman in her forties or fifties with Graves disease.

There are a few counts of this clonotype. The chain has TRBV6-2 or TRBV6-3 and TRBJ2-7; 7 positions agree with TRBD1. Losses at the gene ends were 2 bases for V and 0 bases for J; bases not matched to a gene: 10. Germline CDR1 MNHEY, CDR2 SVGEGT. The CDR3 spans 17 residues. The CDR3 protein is CASSYTPRWDSSYEQYF. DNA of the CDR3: TGTGCCAGCAGTTACACGCCCCGGTGGGACAGCTCCTACGAGCAGTACTTC.

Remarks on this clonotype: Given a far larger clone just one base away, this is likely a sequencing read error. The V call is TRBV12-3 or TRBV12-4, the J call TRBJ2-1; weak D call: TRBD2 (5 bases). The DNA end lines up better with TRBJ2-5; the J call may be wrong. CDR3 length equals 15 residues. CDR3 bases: TGTGCCAGCAGGCCGCCAGAAGCGGTCAAAGAGATCCAGTACTTC. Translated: CASRPPEAVKEIQYF.

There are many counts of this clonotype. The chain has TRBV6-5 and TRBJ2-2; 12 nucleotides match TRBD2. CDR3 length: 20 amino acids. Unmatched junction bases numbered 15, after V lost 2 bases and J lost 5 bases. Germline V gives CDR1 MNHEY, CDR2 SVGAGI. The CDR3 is CASSYTGTSGPRGTTGELFF. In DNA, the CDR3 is TGTGCCAGCAGTTACACAGGGACTAGCGGGCCCAGAGGGACGACCGGGGAGCTGTTTTTT.

In DNA, the CDR3 is TGTGCCAGCAGTTTCCCCAGGAGGGGTACCTACGAGCAGTACTTC. As protein: CASSFPRRGTYEQYF. This sequence joins TRBV28 and TRBJ2-7, with D maybe TRBD2 (6 bases). From germline, CDR1 is MDHEN and CDR2 SYDVKM. CDR3 length: 15 residues. V lost 3 bases, J lost 2 bases, and 14 bases lay in between.

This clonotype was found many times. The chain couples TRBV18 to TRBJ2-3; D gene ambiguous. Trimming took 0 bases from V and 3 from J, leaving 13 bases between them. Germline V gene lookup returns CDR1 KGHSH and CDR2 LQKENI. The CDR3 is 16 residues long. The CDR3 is CASSPPGRTRTDTQYF. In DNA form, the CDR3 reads TGTGCCAGCTCACCACCGGGCAGGACCCGGACAGATACGCAGTATTTT.

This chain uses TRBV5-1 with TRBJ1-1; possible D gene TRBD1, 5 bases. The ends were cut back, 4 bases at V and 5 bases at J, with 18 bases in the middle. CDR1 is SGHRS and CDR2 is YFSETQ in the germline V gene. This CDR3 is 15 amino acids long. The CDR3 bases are TGCGCCAGCAGCACCCCTAATCCCACAGGTACTGAAGCTTTCTTT. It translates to CASSTPNPTGTEAFF.

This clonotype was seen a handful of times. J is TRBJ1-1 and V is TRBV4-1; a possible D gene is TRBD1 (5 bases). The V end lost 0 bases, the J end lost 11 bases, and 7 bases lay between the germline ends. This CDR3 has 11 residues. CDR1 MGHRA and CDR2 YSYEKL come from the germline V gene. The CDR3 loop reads CASSQDGGAFF. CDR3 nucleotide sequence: TGCGCCAGCAGCCAAGATGGGGGGGCTTTCTTT.

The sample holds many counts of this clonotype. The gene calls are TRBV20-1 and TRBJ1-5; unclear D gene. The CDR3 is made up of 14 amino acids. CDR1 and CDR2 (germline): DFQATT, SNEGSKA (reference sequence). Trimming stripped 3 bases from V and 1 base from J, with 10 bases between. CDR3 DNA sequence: TGCAGTGCTAGTATTGGTCTGAGCAATCAGCCCCAGCATTTT. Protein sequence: CSASIGLSNQPQHF.

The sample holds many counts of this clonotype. The CDR3 DNA is TGTGCCAGCAGTTTCCGCCGTGAAGCTTTCTTT. Translation: CASSFRREAFF. This chain joins TRBV12-3 or TRBV12-4 and TRBJ1-1; no firm D call. Trimming left V 3 bases short and J 7 bases short, with 6 bases between. This CDR3 region has 11 residues.

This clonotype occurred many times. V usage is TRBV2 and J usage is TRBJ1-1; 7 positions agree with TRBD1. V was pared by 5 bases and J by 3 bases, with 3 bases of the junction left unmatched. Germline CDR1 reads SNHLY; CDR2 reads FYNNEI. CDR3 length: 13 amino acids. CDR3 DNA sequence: TGTGCCAGCAGTACAGGGGTAGACACTGAAGCTTTCTTT. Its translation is CASSTGVDTEAFF.

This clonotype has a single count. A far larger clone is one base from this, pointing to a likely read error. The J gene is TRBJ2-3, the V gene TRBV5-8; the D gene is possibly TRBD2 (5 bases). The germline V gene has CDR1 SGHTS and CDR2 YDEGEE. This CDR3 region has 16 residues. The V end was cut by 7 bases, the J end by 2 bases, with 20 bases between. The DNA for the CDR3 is TGTGCCAGCGGTTTACCCGGACTCGTTACCACAGATACGCAGTATTTT. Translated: CASGLPGLVTTDTQYF.

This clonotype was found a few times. The CDR3 nucleotides are TGTGCCAGCAGTGATCCACCCAGTTATTTCGGGGAGCTGTTTTTT. It specifies CASSDPPSYFGELFF. The chain carries TRBV6-1 and TRBJ2-2, with D unclear. CDR1 and CDR2 from the germline V gene are MNHNS and SASEGT. V was cut by 3 bases and J by 7 bases, with 15 bases left in between. CDR3 length: 15 amino acids.

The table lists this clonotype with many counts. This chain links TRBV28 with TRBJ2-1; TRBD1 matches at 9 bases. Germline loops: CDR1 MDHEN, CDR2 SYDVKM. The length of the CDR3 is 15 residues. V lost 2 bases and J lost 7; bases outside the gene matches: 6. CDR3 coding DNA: TGTGCCAGCAGTTTACCCCGGACAGGGGCGAATGAGCAGTTCTTC. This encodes CASSLPRTGANEQFF.

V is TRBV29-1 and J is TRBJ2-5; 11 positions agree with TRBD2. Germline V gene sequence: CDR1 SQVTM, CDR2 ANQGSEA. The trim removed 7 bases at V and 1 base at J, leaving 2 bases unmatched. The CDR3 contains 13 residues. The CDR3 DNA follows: TGCAGCGCGGGACTAGCGGTCCAAGAGACCCAGTACTTC. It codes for CSAGLAVQETQYF. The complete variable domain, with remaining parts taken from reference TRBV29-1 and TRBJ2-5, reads SAVISQKPSRDICQRGTSLTIQCQVDSQVTMMFWYRQQPGQSLTLIATANQGSEATYESGFVIDKFPISRPNLTFSTLTVSNMSPEDSSIYLCSAGLAVQETQYFGPGTRLLVL.

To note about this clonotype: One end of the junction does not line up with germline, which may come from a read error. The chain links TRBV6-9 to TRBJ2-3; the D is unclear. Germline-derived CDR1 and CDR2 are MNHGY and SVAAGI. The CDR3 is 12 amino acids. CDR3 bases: TGCGCCAGCGCAGCAGGCACAGATACGCAGTATTTT. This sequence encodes CASAAGTDTQYF.

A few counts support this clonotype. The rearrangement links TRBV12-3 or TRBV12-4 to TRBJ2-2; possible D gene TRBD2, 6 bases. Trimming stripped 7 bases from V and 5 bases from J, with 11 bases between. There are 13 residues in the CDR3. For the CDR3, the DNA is TGTGCCAGCACCCTTGGGAGGACCGGGGAGCTGTTTTTT. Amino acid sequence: CASTLGRTGELFF.

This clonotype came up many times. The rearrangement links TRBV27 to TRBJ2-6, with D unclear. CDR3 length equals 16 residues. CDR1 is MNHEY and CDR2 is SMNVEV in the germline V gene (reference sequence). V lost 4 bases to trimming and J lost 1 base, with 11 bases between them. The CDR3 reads CASSSLPFSGANVLTF. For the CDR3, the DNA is TGTGCCAGCAGTTCCCTGCCGTTTTCTGGGGCCAACGTCCTGACTTTC.